These T cell receptor beta chains were read from a single sample in a study of T cell changes during pregnancy in multiple sclerosis. Assay: immunoSEQ multiplex PCR; the TCRdb copy retains only in-frame clones and omits some. The data contain 65,000 to 70,000 clones, more than 85% of them singletons. The material was peripheral blood, obtained in the first trimester of pregnancy. The receptors stem from a female donor with multiple sclerosis, enrolled in a pregnancy study. Both conserved end residues are part of each CDR3. A D gene is named only where the DNA matches it firmly. Clone size is given for some rows only: seen once, a few or many times, or a class if the clone is expanded.

size	V	D	J	DNA	CDR3
NA	TRBV7-9	TRBD1	TRBJ2-5	TGTGCCAGCAGCCCCCGACGGACAGGAGAACAAGAGACCCAGTACTTC	CASSPRRTGEQETQYF
NA	TRBV5-1	NA	TRBJ1-4	TGCGCCAGCAGCCCGCGGGGACCGGGGGATGAAAAACTGTTTTTT	CASSPRGPGDEKLFF
NA	TRBV19	TRBD1	TRBJ1-4	TGTGCCAGTAGTCGACGGGACAGGGGGCGCGCCAAGGAAAAACTGTTTTTT	CASSRRDRGRAKEKLFF
NA	TRBV6-5	TRBD2	TRBJ2-3	TGTGCCACTCGGACTAGCGCGGGCACAGATACGCAGTATTTT	CATRTSAGTDTQYF
NA	TRBV4-1	NA	TRBJ2-7	TGCGCCAGCAGCCTTAAGCAGGGAATCGACGAGCAGTACTTC	CASSLKQGIDEQYF
NA	TRBV9	TRBD2	TRBJ2-3	TGTGCCAGCAGCGTGGCTAGCGGGAGGGTCACAGATACGCAGTATTTT	CASSVASGRVTDTQYF
NA	TRBV19	TRBD1	TRBJ1-1	TGTGCCAGTAGTCTAGCGGGACAGGGAACCACTGAAGCTTTCTTT	CASSLAGQGTTEAFF
NA	TRBV5-5	NA	TRBJ1-2	TGTGCCAGCAGCTTGGTGGAGGGCTACACCTTC	CASSLVEGYTF
NA	TRBV27	TRBD2	TRBJ2-1	TGTGCCAGCAGTGATGGACTAGTTGTCGATGAGCAGTTCTTC	CASSDGLVVDEQFF
NA	TRBV6-1	NA	TRBJ1-4	TGTGCCAGCAGTGTGTCCGGCAGGGGCGAAAAACTGTTTTTT	CASSVSGRGEKLFF
few	TRBV10-3	TRBD2	TRBJ2-2	TGTGCCATCAGTGGCGGGACTAGCGCGAACACCGGGGAGCTGTTTTTT	CAISGGTSANTGELFF
NA	TRBV28	TRBD1	TRBJ2-5	TGTGCCAGCAGTCTATCCGGGACAGGGCGCGGGGAGACCCAGTACTTC	CASSLSGTGRGETQYF
NA	TRBV4-1	NA	TRBJ2-3	TGCGCCAGCAGCCAAGAGGGCAGGAATACGCAGTATTTT	CASSQEGRNTQYF
NA	TRBV27	NA	TRBJ2-2	TGTGCCAGCAGTTTAAACAGGGCGAACACCGGGGAGCTGTTTTTT	CASSLNRANTGELFF
NA	TRBV30	TRBD1	TRBJ1-6	TGTGCCTGGAGGGACCGGGACAGGGGGCATTCACCCCTCCACTTT	CAWRDRDRGHSPLHF
NA	TRBV9	NA	TRBJ2-5	TGTGCCAGCAGCGTAGATACTAGCACGGAGACCCAGTACTTC	CASSVDTSTETQYF
NA	TRBV6-1	NA	TRBJ2-3	TGTGCCAGCCGTCCTCGGGCGGGAGATACGCAGTATTTT	CASRPRAGDTQYF
NA	TRBV11-3	NA	TRBJ2-1	TGTGCCAGCAGCTTGGGCAGGGGAGTGAATGAGCAGTTCTTC	CASSLGRGVNEQFF
NA	TRBV14	NA	TRBJ2-1	TGTGCCAGCAGCCAAGACCCCAGGGGCGATGAGCAGTTCTTC	CASSQDPRGDEQFF
once	TRBV19	TRBD1	TRBJ2-7	TGTGCCAGTAGCCCAGCCCGGGACAGATACTACGAGCAGTACTTC	CASSPARDRYYEQYF
NA	TRBV18	NA	TRBJ1-6	TGTGCCAGCTCGGCGACAGAGTACTTTAATTCACCCCTCCACTTT	CASSATEYFNSPLHF
NA	TRBV13	TRBD2	TRBJ2-3	TGTGCCAGCAGCTTAACTAGCGGGAGGGCCCAAAGCACAGATACGCAGTATTTT	CASSLTSGRAQSTDTQYF
NA	TRBV7-8	TRBD2	TRBJ2-7	TGTGCCAGCAGCTTCCGGCTGACCCAAATCGCGGGGGTGATGAGCGAGCAGTACTTC	CASSFRLTQIAGVMSEQYF
once	TRBV5-1	TRBD2	TRBJ2-2	TGCGCCAGCAGCTTGGTAGGGGTGTCGAAGCTAGCGGGAGCACAGCCCGGGGAGCTGTTTTTT	CASSLVGVSKLAGAQPGELFF
NA	TRBV7-2	NA	TRBJ2-2	TGTGCCAGCAGCTTAAAAGTGTGGAGCGGGTCCTTTGACACCGGGGAGCTGTTTTTT	CASSLKVWSGSFDTGELFF
NA	TRBV5-4	NA	TRBJ2-2	TGTGCCAGCAGCCTTGGGGCTGGCGACACCGGGGAGCTGTTTTTT	CASSLGAGDTGELFF
NA	TRBV30	NA	TRBJ2-2	TGTGCCTGGGGTCCGGGACTCAACACCGGGGAGCTGTTTTTT	CAWGPGLNTGELFF
NA	TRBV9	NA	TRBJ2-1	TGTGCCAGCAGCGCAACCCTTCCCCCCGCGGGACCGGGGGTCAATGAGCAGTTCTTC	CASSATLPPAGPGVNEQFF
NA	TRBV30	NA	TRBJ1-2	TGTGCCTGGGGACAAGTTTATGGCTACACCTTC	CAWGQVYGYTF
NA	TRBV10-3	NA	TRBJ2-7	TGTGCCATCAGTGAGAACGGGCAGGGTGGCCTCTCGTCCGAGCAGTACTTC	CAISENGQGGLSSEQYF
NA	TRBV7-8	NA	TRBJ2-7	TGTGCCAGCAGCGACCCGGACTACCTGGGGGACTACGAGCAGTACTTC	CASSDPDYLGDYEQYF
NA	TRBV5-1	NA	TRBJ1-1	TGCGCCAGCAGCTTGTTAGGGGCGCGGCAGAACACTGAAGCTTTCTTT	CASSLLGARQNTEAFF
NA	TRBV6-6	NA	TRBJ1-6	TGTGCCAGCTCCCGAGGAGGGAATTCACCCCTCCACTTT	CASSRGGNSPLHF
NA	TRBV6-5	NA	TRBJ2-1	TGTGCCAGCAATATAGCTGGTCTGAATGAGCAGTTCTTC	CASNIAGLNEQFF
NA	TRBV29-1	NA	TRBJ1-2	TGCAGCGTTGTTCTATTGGGTCGGGGGGCTAAAAGTGGCTACACCTTC	CSVVLLGRGAKSGYTF
NA	TRBV7-2	NA	TRBJ2-3	TGTGCCAGCAGCTTTCGAACGGGGGGCCCGACAGATACGCAGTATTTT	CASSFRTGGPTDTQYF
NA	TRBV5-1	TRBD1	TRBJ2-3	TGCGCCAGCAGCTTGGACAGGGGGCTGAGCACAGATACGCAGTATTTT	CASSLDRGLSTDTQYF
NA	TRBV5-1	NA	TRBJ1-1	TGCGCCAGCAGCTTGGTCACCGCGCCCGGCACTGAAGCTTTCTTT	CASSLVTAPGTEAFF
once	TRBV7-2	TRBD1	TRBJ1-6	TGTGCCAGCAGCCTTGACAGGGCAGGGGGTTCACCCCTCCACTTT	CASSLDRAGGSPLHF
few	TRBV19	NA	TRBJ1-4	TGTGCCAGTAGTACAGGGAGGGGATACGAAAAACTGTTTTTT	CASSTGRGYEKLFF
NA	TRBV6-5	NA	TRBJ1-1	TGTGCCAGCCGGACGGACTGGAACACTGAAGCTTTCTTT	CASRTDWNTEAFF
NA	TRBV20-1	NA	TRBJ2-1	TGCAGTGCTATCCCCCTTAATGAGCAGTTCTTC	CSAIPLNEQFF
NA	TRBV28	TRBD1	TRBJ2-1	TGTGCCAGCAGCCCCGGGACAGGGGATTACAATGAGCAGTTCTTC	CASSPGTGDYNEQFF
NA	TRBV7-8	NA	TRBJ1-4	TGTGCCAGCAACTCGGTTAGGGGCACTAATGAAAAACTGTTTTTT	CASNSVRGTNEKLFF
NA	TRBV14	NA	TRBJ2-3	TGTGCCAGCAGCCCTCAACTCACAGATACGCAGTATTTT	CASSPQLTDTQYF
NA	TRBV11-2	NA	TRBJ1-4	TGTGCCAGCACCCGACAGCCCATGGGTAATGAAAAACTGTTTTTT	CASTRQPMGNEKLFF
NA	TRBV25-1	NA	TRBJ1-1	TGTGCCAGCGGCGGGCGGGGACCCGCTGAAGCTTTCTTT	CASGGRGPAEAFF
NA	TRBV6-5	TRBD2	TRBJ2-1	TGTGCCAGCAGTTACGAGAGGACTAGCGGCTACAATGAGCAGTTCTTC	CASSYERTSGYNEQFF
NA	TRBV30	NA	TRBJ2-7	TGTGCCGGAGGGCTCTACGAGCAGTACTTC	CAGGLYEQYF
NA	TRBV9	TRBD1	TRBJ1-4	TGTGCCAGCAGCGCCGGGACAGGGGGTGAAAAACTGTTTTTT	CASSAGTGGEKLFF
once	TRBV5-6	NA	TRBJ1-3	TGTGCCAGCAGCTTGGGCGGGTACGCTGGAAACACCATATATTTT	CASSLGGYAGNTIYF